Below, 30 T cell receptor beta chains from the same sample are listed, as sequenced in a study of CD8+CD57+ T cells in acquired aplastic anemia (dated by TCRdb to 2016 to 2018). This sample was sequenced with an Illumina HiSeq 2000. Profiling of TCR beta VDJ combinations and CDR3 sequences used genomic DNA as the template. The public sequencing data were trimmed at Q25 with fastp and processed into clonotypes with MiXCR by TCRdb, which kept only in-frame beta chains. Rows with one shared CDR3 protein collapse into an entry with the most common genes and DNA. The sample yields about 130,000 distinct CDR3 sequences; 48% were counted once. The ten top clones hold under 3% of the sample. The source material was sorted CD4+, CD8+, or CD8+CD57+ T cells (not recorded which) from PBMCs. All receptors come from a human donor in good health, serving as a control.

This clonotype was recorded at least ten times. This rearrangement joins TRBV5-1 to TRBJ2-2; D gene uncertain. The CDR3 has 14 residues. The ends were cut back, 3 bases at V and 4 bases at J, with 10 bases in the middle. Germline V gives CDR1 SGHRS, CDR2 YFSETQ. For the CDR3, the DNA is TGCGCCAGCAGCTCGGAAAGAGTCACCGGGGAGCTGTTTTTT. This gives the protein CASSSERVTGELFF.

CDR3 loop: CAVLAGDTQYF. The CDR3 coding sequence is TGTGCCGTACTCGCGGGAGATACGCAGTATTTT. The J gene is TRBJ2-3, the V gene TRBV2; tentative D call: TRBD2 (5 bases). V was clipped by 11 bases and J by 5 bases, with 11 bases between them. The germline CDR1 and CDR2 sequences are SNHLY and FYNNEI. This CDR3 contains 11 residues.

In this sample, this clonotype turned up many times. This chain joins TRBV9 and TRBJ2-2, with 7 bases matching TRBD1. V trimming: 1 base; J trimming: 7 bases; junction bases outside the gene matches: 10. CDR3 length equals 16 residues. CDR1 and CDR2 (germline): SGDLS, YYNGEE. The CDR3 coding sequence is TGTGCCAGCAGCGTACATGGACAGGCGGGTAACGGGGAGCTGTTTTTT. It is translated as CASSVHGQAGNGELFF.

The V and J genes are TRBV7-9 and TRBJ1-4; TRBD1 matches 8 bases. Trimming at V came to 5 bases and at J to 10 bases, leaving 3 bases not matched to a gene. The CDR3 is 12 amino acids. Germline V gene sequence: CDR1 SEHNR, CDR2 FQNEAQ (reference sequence). The chain's CDR3 is CASSPGTGKLFF. In nucleotides, the CDR3 is TGTGCCAGCAGCCCCGGGACAGGAAAACTGTTTTTT.

The V gene is TRBV20-1, the J gene TRBJ2-7; D ambiguous. The V end lost 1 base, the J end lost 3 bases, and 4 bases lay between the germline ends. Germline-derived CDR1 and CDR2 are DFQATT and SNEGSKA (reference sequence). The CDR3 spans 11 residues. For the CDR3, the DNA is TGCAGTGCTAGAGGGGGCTACGAGCAGTACTTC. This sequence encodes CSARGGYEQYF.

The V gene is TRBV3-1, the J gene TRBJ2-1; D is possibly TRBD1 or TRBD2 (6 bases each). The CDR3 contains 14 residues. Germline V CDR1 and CDR2: LGHDT, YNNKEL (reference sequence). Trimming left V 6 bases short and J 7 bases short, with 16 bases between. Written as DNA, the CDR3 is TGTGCCAGCAGTGGGGGGCAGGGAATGAATGAGCAGTTCTTC. Its protein is CASSGGQGMNEQFF.

This sequence joins TRBV5-1 and TRBJ1-6; possibly TRBD1 for D (6 bases). This CDR3 region has 14 residues. CDR1 is SGHRS and CDR2 is YFSETQ in the germline V gene. V was clipped by 0 bases and J by 9 bases, with 10 bases between them. This CDR3 reads CASSLDRAGSPLHF. CDR3 nucleotide sequence: TGCGCCAGCAGCTTGGACAGGGCAGGTTCACCCCTCCACTTT.

The table lists this clonotype with many counts. This chain links TRBV7-2 with TRBJ2-1; TRBD2 aligns across 10 bases. The CDR3 length is 16 residues. CDR1 SGHTA and CDR2 FQGNSA come from the germline V gene. Germline trimming cut 5 bases from V and 6 bases from J; bases unmatched to any gene: 10. Written as DNA, the CDR3 is TGTGCCAGCAGCCAGCGGGGGGGAACACGAGGCAATGAGCAGTTCTTC. This translates into CASSQRGGTRGNEQFF.

The V and J genes are TRBV4-3 and TRBJ1-4; D not certain. Germline CDR1 reads LGHNA; CDR2 reads YSLEER. CDR3 length: 14 amino acids. The V end lost 0 bases, the J end lost 8 bases, and 10 bases lay between the germline ends. The CDR3 coding sequence is TGCGCCAGCAGCCAAGAAGGGAAGGTCGAAAAACTGTTTTTT. This sequence encodes CASSQEGKVEKLFF.

The J gene is TRBJ2-7, the V gene TRBV25-1; TRBD1 is a possible D gene (5 bases). In germline, CDR1 is MGHDK, CDR2 SYGVNS. This CDR3 comprises 16 residues. The V and J ends lost 2 bases and 7 bases respectively, with 21 bases between them. CDR3 in amino acids: CASSEALWGRGREQYF. The CDR3, as DNA: TGTGCCAGCAGTGAAGCGCTATGGGGTAGGGGTCGGGAGCAGTACTTC.

The chain has TRBV7-8 and TRBJ1-2; 7 nucleotides match TRBD1. The CDR3 covers 13 residues. The junction had 4 bases not matched to a gene; V was cut back by 3 bases and J by 6 bases. Germline V gives CDR1 SGHVS, CDR2 FQNEAQ. CDR3 protein: CASSFDRADGYTF. Written as DNA, the CDR3 is TGTGCCAGCAGCTTCGACAGGGCGGATGGCTACACCTTC.

This clonotype was detected many times. The chain combines TRBV4-1 with TRBJ2-3, with D perhaps TRBD1 or TRBD2 (5 bases each). This CDR3 region has 12 residues. Germline assignment: CDR1 MGHRA and CDR2 YSYEKL. Trimming shortened V by 6 bases and J by 6 bases, and 10 bases separated the two germline ends. The CDR3 here is CASRDYRDTQYF. The CDR3 bases are TGCGCCAGCAGAGACTACAGGGATACGCAGTATTTT.

Concerning this clonotype itself: The final CDR3 position lacks the conserved phenylalanine or tryptophan, pointing to a likely read error. The V call is TRBV5-4, the J call TRBJ1-2; the D gene is possibly TRBD1 (5 bases). The CDR3 runs 15 residues. Trimming shortened V by 0 bases and J by 4 bases, and 13 bases separated the two germline ends. Germline V gene lookup returns CDR1 SGHNT and CDR2 YYREEE (reference sequence). CDR3 DNA: TGTGCCAGCAGCTTGGCCACGGGGCTCGGCTATGGCTACACCTCC. It specifies CASSLATGLGYGYTS.

This clonotype was observed at least ten times. This rearrangement joins TRBV12-3 or TRBV12-4 to TRBJ2-5; 11 nucleotides line up with TRBD1. The trim removed 1 base at V and 5 bases at J, leaving 6 bases unmatched. This CDR3 has 16 amino acids. CDR3 region: CASSLGGQGARETQYF. The CDR3 nucleotides read TGTGCCAGCAGTTTAGGAGGACAGGGGGCTCGGGAGACCCAGTACTTC.

This clonotype was recorded many times. This chain connects TRBV19 to TRBJ2-5; 8 positions agree with TRBD1. Germline CDR1 reads LNHDA; CDR2 reads SQIVND (reference sequence). The V segment lost 4 bases and the J segment 0 bases; nucleotides outside the gene matches: 1. The CDR3 has 14 residues. The CDR3 loop reads CASSKTGDQETQYF. Written as DNA, the CDR3 is TGTGCCAGTAGTAAGACAGGGGACCAAGAGACCCAGTACTTC.

This clonotype was found many times. CDR3 DNA sequence: TGCGCCAGCAGCTCGGGACAGCAAGCTGAAGCTTTCTTT. Translation: CASSSGQQAEAFF. This sequence joins TRBV5-1 and TRBJ1-1; 7 bases line up with TRBD1. The germline V gene has CDR1 SGHRS and CDR2 YFSETQ. Trimming cost V 3 bases and J 6 bases; bases outside gene matches: 5. The CDR3 extends over 13 amino acids.

The chain recombines TRBV6-5 with TRBJ2-7; possible D gene TRBD2, 6 bases. This CDR3 has 14 amino acids. In germline, CDR1 is MNHEY, CDR2 SVGAGI. Deletions cut 6 bases from V and 2 bases from J, with 14 bases between. The CDR3 loop is CASREGRPPYEQYF. The CDR3 nucleotides read TGTGCCAGCAGGGAGGGGCGACCCCCCTACGAGCAGTACTTC.

This sequence joins TRBV19 and TRBJ1-3; TRBD1 is a possible D gene (5 bases). CDR1 is LNHDA and CDR2 is SQIVND in the germline V gene (reference sequence). The CDR3 extends over 13 amino acids. Trimming stripped 5 bases from V and 4 bases from J, with 9 bases between. The CDR3 DNA follows: TGTGCCAGTAGTGACAGAAGAGGAAACACCATATATTTT. This sequence encodes CASSDRRGNTIYF.

The rearrangement uses TRBV10-3 and TRBJ1-4; D is possibly TRBD1 (6 bases). Germline CDR1 reads ENHRY; CDR2 reads SYGVKD. The CDR3 consists of 14 residues. V dropped 5 bases and J dropped 7 bases, with 14 bases sitting between them. CDR3 in DNA: TGTGCCATCAGTCCCGGGACATTGGGTGAAAAACTGTTTTTT. Protein: CAISPGTLGEKLFF.

This clonotype showed up just once. The chain recombines TRBV19 with TRBJ1-3; a weak D match, TRBD1 (6 bases). Germline lookup yields CDR1 LNHDA and CDR2 SQIVND (reference sequence). The CDR3 contains 15 residues. V gave up 5 bases and J gave up 0 bases, with 11 bases separating them. The CDR3, as DNA: TGTGCCAGTAGTCCCGGACAGAGCTCTGGAAACACCATATATTTT. Translation: CASSPGQSSGNTIYF.

This clonotype was counted only a few times. V is TRBV18 and J is TRBJ1-4; D uncertain. V was clipped by 2 bases and J by 8 bases, with 12 bases between them. CDR3 length: 14 amino acids. CDR1 KGHSH and CDR2 LQKENI come from the germline V gene. The DNA for the CDR3 is TGTGCCAGCTCACCAGGCCTTGGGGAGGAAAAACTGTTTTTT. Translation: CASSPGLGEEKLFF.

Concerning this clonotype: In this CDR3 the conserved last residue, phenylalanine or tryptophan, is missing, so a read error is likely. The V and J genes are TRBV7-9 and TRBJ1-2, with 8 bases fitting TRBD1. Germline CDR1 SEHNR, CDR2 FQNEAQ (reference sequence). This CDR3 comprises 15 residues. V dropped 1 base and J dropped 8; count of bases not matched to a gene: 9. The CDR3 region has the DNA TGTGCCAGCAGCTTAGGCTTGGGGGGGACAGGCGGCTACACCTCC. Its translation is CASSLGLGGTGGYTS.

With respect to this clonotype: This clone may be a read error of a much larger clone one base away. The chain has TRBV30 and TRBJ2-6, with TRBD2 matching over 7 bases. Germline V gene data show CDR1 as GTSNPN and CDR2 as SVGIG (reference sequence). The CDR3 totals 15 residues. CDR3 loop: CAWSRGGTGANVLAF. CDR3 bases: TGTGCCTGGAGTCGGGGAGGGACTGGGGCCAACGTCCTGGCTTTC.

This clonotype appeared a few times. The chain combines TRBV6-5 with TRBJ1-5; possible D gene TRBD1, 5 bases. Germline V gives CDR1 MNHEY, CDR2 SVGAGI. V lost 2 bases and J 0 bases, leaving 14 bases between the germline ends. The CDR3 is 17 residues long. CDR3: CASSYPSGGYSNQPQHF. In DNA, the CDR3 is TGTGCCAGCAGTTACCCCTCGGGGGGGTATAGCAATCAGCCCCAGCATTTT.

This clonotype showed up many times. The chain joins TRBV2 to TRBJ2-7; perhaps TRBD2 as D (6 bases). There are 14 residues in the CDR3. V lost 1 base, J lost 2 bases, and 9 bases lay in between. The germline V gene encodes CDR1 SNHLY and CDR2 FYNNEI. Here the CDR3 reads CASSEGGAPYEQYF. Here the CDR3 DNA reads TGTGCCAGCAGTGAAGGCGGGGCCCCCTACGAGCAGTACTTC.

The chain combines TRBV20-1 with TRBJ2-7; D might be TRBD1 or TRBD2, each matching 5 bases. Trimming shortened V by 6 bases and J by 2 bases, and 23 bases separated the two germline ends. The CDR3 has 16 amino acids. Germline CDR1 and CDR2: DFQATT and SNEGSKA (reference sequence). CDR3 loop: CSASSLTPGPTYEQYF. In nucleotides, the CDR3 is TGCAGTGCCAGCAGCCTTACGCCGGGACCCACCTACGAGCAGTACTTC.

This clonotype has a handful of counts. A much larger clone lies one base from this, so it may be a read error. This chain uses TRBV12-3 or TRBV12-4 with TRBJ2-1, with 11 bases aligning to TRBD2. This CDR3 is 16 amino acids long. This chain's CDR3 is CASSSLAGGPYNGQFF. Here the CDR3 DNA reads TGTGCCAGCAGTTCGCTAGCGGGGGGACCCTACAATGGGCAGTTCTTC.

In its sample, this clonotype was seen many times. This rearrangement joins TRBV20-1 to TRBJ2-7; tentatively, D is TRBD1 (5 bases). Trimming shortened V by 0 bases and J by 2 bases, and 20 bases separated the two germline ends. This CDR3 region has 17 residues. Germline V gene sequence: CDR1 DFQATT, CDR2 SNEGSKA (reference sequence). CDR3 region: CSARDLPRTLGTYEQYF. CDR3 bases: TGCAGTGCTAGAGATCTCCCTCGGACATTGGGGACCTACGAGCAGTACTTC.

This sequence joins TRBV15 and TRBJ1-1, with D maybe TRBD1 (6 bases). CDR1 and CDR2 from the germline V gene are LNHNV and YYDKDF (reference sequence). The CDR3 length is 15 residues. V lost 0 bases, J lost 4 bases, and 12 bases lay in between. CDR3 region: CATSREAGEATEAFF. The CDR3 DNA is TGTGCCACCAGCAGAGAGGCAGGGGAGGCCACTGAAGCTTTCTTT.

Many counts were recorded for this clonotype. One junction end does not reproduce the germline sequence, and a read error may be involved. This chain connects TRBV13 to TRBJ2-1; D is ambiguous. The CDR3 is 18 residues long. Per the germline V gene, CDR1 is PRHDT and CDR2 is FYEKMQ (reference sequence). This CDR3 is CASTLRSHTASSYNEQFF. In DNA form, the CDR3 reads TGTGCCAGCACCTTACGGTCCCACACCGCGAGCTCCTACAATGAGCAGTTCTTC.